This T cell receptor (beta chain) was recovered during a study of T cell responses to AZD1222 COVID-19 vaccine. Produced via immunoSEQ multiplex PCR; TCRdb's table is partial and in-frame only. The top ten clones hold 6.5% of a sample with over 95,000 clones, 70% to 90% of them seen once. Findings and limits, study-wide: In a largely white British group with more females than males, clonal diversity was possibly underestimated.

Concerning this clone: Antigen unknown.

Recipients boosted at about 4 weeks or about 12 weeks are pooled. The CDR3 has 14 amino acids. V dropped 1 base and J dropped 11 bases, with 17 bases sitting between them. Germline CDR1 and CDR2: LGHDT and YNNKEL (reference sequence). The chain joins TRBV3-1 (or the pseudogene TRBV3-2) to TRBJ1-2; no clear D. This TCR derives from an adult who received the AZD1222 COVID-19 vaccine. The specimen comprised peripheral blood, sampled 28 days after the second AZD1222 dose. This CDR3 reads CASSQGSGLLRYTF. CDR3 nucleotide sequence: TGTGCCAGCAGCCAAGGTTCGGGCCTCCTAAGGTACACCTTC.